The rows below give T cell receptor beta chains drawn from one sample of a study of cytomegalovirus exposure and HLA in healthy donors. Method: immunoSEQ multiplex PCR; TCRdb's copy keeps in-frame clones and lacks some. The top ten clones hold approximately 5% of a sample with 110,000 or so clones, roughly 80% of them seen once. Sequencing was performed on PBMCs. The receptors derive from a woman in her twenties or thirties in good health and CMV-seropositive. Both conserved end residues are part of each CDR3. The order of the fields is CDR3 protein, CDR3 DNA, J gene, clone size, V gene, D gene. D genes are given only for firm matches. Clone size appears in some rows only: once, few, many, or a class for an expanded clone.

CDR3aa: CASSLTATGVNSPLHF; CDR3nt: TGTGCCAGCAGCTTAACCGCGACAGGGGTAAATTCACCCCTCCACTTT; j_gene: TRBJ1-6; abundance: -; v_gene: TRBV7-8; d_gene: TRBD1
CDR3aa: CASEARLVLDTGELFF; CDR3nt: TGTGCCAGCGAGGCGAGACTAGTCTTGGACACCGGGGAGCTGTTTTTT; j_gene: TRBJ2-2; abundance: -; v_gene: TRBV7-9; d_gene: -
CDR3aa: CASSPPSRTGTYEQYF; CDR3nt: TGCGCCAGCAGCCCCCCTTCCCGGACAGGGACCTACGAGCAGTACTTC; j_gene: TRBJ2-7; abundance: -; v_gene: TRBV4-1; d_gene: TRBD1
CDR3aa: CASTPQTGGLDGYTF; CDR3nt: TGTGCCAGCACCCCCCAAACAGGGGGCTTAGATGGCTACACCTTC; j_gene: TRBJ1-2; abundance: -; v_gene: TRBV2; d_gene: TRBD1
CDR3aa: CASSPMTRAGELFF; CDR3nt: TGTGCCAGCAGCCCCATGACTAGGGCCGGGGAGCTGTTTTTT; j_gene: TRBJ2-2; abundance: -; v_gene: TRBV9; d_gene: -
CDR3aa: CASSLGTVPSNEQYF; CDR3nt: TGTGCCAGCAGCTTGGGGACTGTCCCTTCCAACGAGCAGTACTTC; j_gene: TRBJ2-7; abundance: -; v_gene: TRBV5-8; d_gene: -
CDR3aa: CASSFSQGRLDSGNTIYF; CDR3nt: TGTGCCAGCAGTTTCAGTCAGGGCAGATTGGACTCTGGAAACACCATATATTTT; j_gene: TRBJ1-3; abundance: -; v_gene: TRBV28; d_gene: -
CDR3aa: CASSATGRGYEQYF; CDR3nt: TGTGCCAGCAGTGCGACAGGGAGAGGCTACGAGCAGTACTTC; j_gene: TRBJ2-7; abundance: -; v_gene: TRBV2; d_gene: TRBD1
CDR3aa: CASSPTGGLSYEQYF; CDR3nt: TGTGCCAGCAGCCCTACAGGGGGTCTCTCCTACGAGCAGTACTTC; j_gene: TRBJ2-7; abundance: -; v_gene: TRBV7-9; d_gene: TRBD1
CDR3aa: CASSVEGAQPQHF; CDR3nt: TGTGCCAGCAGCGTAGAGGGGGCTCAGCCCCAGCATTTT; j_gene: TRBJ1-5; abundance: -; v_gene: TRBV9; d_gene: TRBD1
CDR3aa: CASSLSAGRTDTQYF; CDR3nt: TGTGCCAGCTCTCTTTCGGCGGGGCGCACAGATACGCAGTATTTT; j_gene: TRBJ2-3; abundance: -; v_gene: TRBV18; d_gene: -
CDR3aa: CASSIAGGSYEQYF; CDR3nt: TGTGCCAGCAGCATAGCGGGAGGAAGCTACGAGCAGTACTTC; j_gene: TRBJ2-7; abundance: few; v_gene: TRBV2; d_gene: TRBD2
CDR3aa: CASSQEEGGGAGAFF; CDR3nt: TGTGCCAGCAGCCAGGAGGAGGGGGGGGGCGCGGGAGCTTTCTTT; j_gene: TRBJ1-1; abundance: -; v_gene: TRBV4-2; d_gene: -
CDR3aa: CASSTRQGVQTEAFF; CDR3nt: TGTGCCAGTAGTACCCGACAGGGGGTACAAACTGAAGCTTTCTTT; j_gene: TRBJ1-1; abundance: -; v_gene: TRBV19; d_gene: TRBD1
CDR3aa: CASSAQGGGYEQYF; CDR3nt: TGTGCCAGCAGCGCACAGGGTGGCGGATACGAGCAGTACTTC; j_gene: TRBJ2-7; abundance: -; v_gene: TRBV9; d_gene: -
CDR3aa: CATELRGTNNEQFF; CDR3nt: TGTGCCACGGAGCTAAGGGGAACTAACAATGAGCAGTTCTTC; j_gene: TRBJ2-1; abundance: -; v_gene: TRBV5-6; d_gene: -
CDR3aa: CASSPRAGVATNEKLFF; CDR3nt: TGTGCCAGTAGTCCCAGAGCCGGAGTCGCAACTAATGAAAAACTGTTTTTT; j_gene: TRBJ1-4; abundance: -; v_gene: TRBV19; d_gene: -